The rows below give T cell receptor beta chains drawn from one sample of a study of CD8 T cells in ankylosing spondylitis. TCRdb passed the 5' RACE reads through MiXCR, listing each CDR3 protein once. This table has 500,000 to 650,000 distinct CDR3 sequences, approximately 5% appearing once. Specimen: blood, either unsorted or a sorted T cell fraction (not recorded which). The receptors shown here come from a male donor with ankylosing spondylitis. Each CDR3 is given with its conserved first and last residue. Fields, in order: V gene, J gene, CDR3 protein.

TRBV20-1	TRBJ2-7	CSARGGGDRNYEQYF
TRBV20-1	TRBJ2-5	CSARAFTLQETQYF
TRBV7-9	TRBJ2-1	CASSLAAGTSGYNEQFF
TRBV29-1	TRBJ2-5	CSVTGLSTETQYF
TRBV12-3/TRBV12-4	TRBJ1-4	CASRTGGNRGAKLFF
TRBV12-3/TRBV12-4	TRBJ1-5	CASRVGSNQPQHF
TRBV21-1	TRBJ2-1	CASSEVNEQFF
TRBV29-1	TRBJ2-3	CSVEDPGGGTDTQYF
TRBV7-2	TRBJ2-3	CASSPGTPWADTQYF
TRBV29-1	TRBJ2-5	CSGKNHEGRETQYF
TRBV20-1	TRBJ2-7	CSLQGQIYEQYF
TRBV20-1	TRBJ1-1	CSARDIQKMNTEAFF
TRBV11-2	TRBJ2-5	CASSPWTGVTETQYF
TRBV3-1	TRBJ1-2	CASSHHRTPNYGYTF
TRBV9	TRBJ2-7	CASSVEPSRQSSYEQYF
TRBV5-1	TRBJ2-7	CASSLAGQGEQYF
TRBV7-9	TRBJ1-2	CASSLWGPNYGYTF
TRBV15	TRBJ2-1	CATSGGTSGSNEQFF
TRBV5-5	TRBJ2-5	CASSSAGEETQYF
TRBV4-1	TRBJ2-1	CASSQASGSQYNEQFF
TRBV7-9	TRBJ2-1	CASSLARSGTGNNEQFF
TRBV11-3	TRBJ1-1	CASSGRGDSYTEAFF
TRBV20-1	TRBJ2-7	CSAKGTRLGQYF
TRBV28	TRBJ2-2	CASRGRTGVTGELFF
TRBV2	TRBJ2-2	CASSVQAGNTGELFF
TRBV3-1	TRBJ2-5	CASSLGSHGETQYF
TRBV7-2	TRBJ1-2	CASSSTTGTYGYTF
TRBV28	TRBJ2-7	CASSPLAGGFYEQYF
TRBV11-2	TRBJ2-3	CASSPRLDRLTDTQYF
TRBV20-1	TRBJ1-5	CSISFRRENQPQHF
TRBV6-1	TRBJ2-7	CASRNTETGDEQYF
TRBV7-2	TRBJ1-1	CASSYRGGAFF
TRBV7-9	TRBJ1-1	CASSGWTFEAFF
TRBV12-3/TRBV12-4	TRBJ1-2	CASRLDRGRRKSYGYTF
TRBV7-8	TRBJ2-2	CASSLVRDTGELFF
TRBV6-5	TRBJ1-3	CASSYSPSGNTIYF
TRBV5-1	TRBJ2-1	CASSLLAGGNKYEQFF
TRBV7-2	TRBJ2-1	CASSLERLVPEQFF
TRBV5-6	TRBJ2-2	CASSLVGLAETSNTGELFF
TRBV5-1	TRBJ2-1	CASSLQTNEQFF
TRBV5-1	TRBJ1-4	CASSLLGQRMGEKLFF
TRBV7-2	TRBJ1-4	CASSLGLSGGRREKLFF
TRBV28	TRBJ2-3	CASSGGHYKGTDTQYF
TRBV5-6	TRBJ2-7	CASSIRDQAHF
TRBV15	TRBJ2-5	CATSRVQFYQETQYF
TRBV5-1	TRBJ1-3	CASSLGARGPGNTIYF
TRBV7-2	TRBJ2-3	CASSPESQGPGFKQYF
TRBV15	TRBJ2-5	CATSAKKGTVQGTQYF
TRBV12-3/TRBV12-4	TRBJ2-7	CASSFRARFLGGGERGEQYF
TRBV12-3/TRBV12-4	TRBJ2-1	CASNLSGGGPEQFF
TRBV15	TRBJ1-4	CAIRGWPNEKLFF